These T cell receptor beta chains were read from a single sample in a study of vaccination and CD4 T cells after COVID-19. TCRdb reprocessed the PCR reads via MiXCR and lists one record per CDR3 protein. The data hold about 10,000 distinct CDR3 sequences, with roughly 43% observed a single time. Antigens of these TCRs are unknown. The sample taken for sequencing was CD4+ T cells from blood, cultured in vitro. The receptors shown here come from a human donor in good health. CDR3s include the opening cysteine and the closing phenylalanine or tryptophan. D genes are given only for firm matches. Part of the rows lack a size; the others show once, few, many or a class for expanded clones.

- TRBJ1-5 TRBV28 medium-sized TGTGCCAGCAAGACTTGGGGGAATCAGCCCCAGCATTTT CASKTWGNQPQHF
TRBD2 TRBJ2-7 TRBV20-1 - TGCAGTGCCCGACTAGCGGGAGTCTACGAGCAGTACTTC CSARLAGVYEQYF
TRBD2 TRBJ2-7 TRBV7-6 - TGTGCCAGCAGCTTAGGAGTTGGTAGCGGGAGCGCTACCTACGAGCAGTACTTC CASSLGVGSGSATYEQYF
TRBD1 TRBJ2-2 TRBV4-1 few TGCGCCAGCAGCCAGGACAGGGCCCAATCCACCGGGGAGCTGTTTTTT CASSQDRAQSTGELFF
- TRBJ2-1 TRBV19 - TGTGCCAGTAGTATAGGGACAGTGCCCGGTAATGAGCAGTTCTTC CASSIGTVPGNEQFF
- TRBJ2-3 TRBV7-9 few TGTGCCAGCAGCTTAGTTTCAGATACGCAGTATTTT CASSLVSDTQYF
TRBD1 TRBJ1-6 TRBV24-1 few TGTGCCACCAGTGAAGGGACAGCTAATAATTCACCCCTCCACTTT CATSEGTANNSPLHF
- TRBJ1-5 TRBV6-2/TRBV6-3 few TGTGCCAGCAGTTCCACTTATCAGCCCCAGCATTTT CASSSTYQPQHF
- TRBJ2-7 TRBV7-2 - TGTGCCAGCAGCCCGGGACGGTCCTACGAGCAGTACTTC CASSPGRSYEQYF
TRBD2 TRBJ2-1 TRBV27 - TGTGCCAGCAGTTTATTGCGGGGGAGCTCCTACAATGAGCAGTTCTTC CASSLLRGSSYNEQFF
- TRBJ2-1 TRBV19 - TGTGCCAGTAGTATATCCAGATTTGAGCAGTTCTTC CASSISRFEQFF
- TRBJ1-1 TRBV20-1 few TGCAGTGCTAGAGTCCCAGTGCGGGACACTGAAGCTTTCTTT CSARVPVRDTEAFF
TRBD1 TRBJ2-2 TRBV10-3 few TGTGCCATCAGTGACCCTGGACAGGGCTACACCGGGGAGCTGTTTTTT CAISDPGQGYTGELFF
TRBD2 TRBJ2-7 TRBV7-3 - TGTGCCAGCAGCCCCCTAGCGGGAGGGCCGGCCGAGCAGTACTTC CASSPLAGGPAEQYF
- TRBJ1-1 TRBV25-1 few TGTGCCAGCAGTCCACCTGGGTCCATGAACACTGAAGCTTTCTTT CASSPPGSMNTEAFF
TRBD2 TRBJ2-1 TRBV5-4 - TGTGCCAGCCCCGCCCCTAGCGGGAGCCTCTACAATGAGCAGTTCTTC CASPAPSGSLYNEQFF
- TRBJ1-1 TRBV2 - TGTGCCAGCAGTGTTCGCAGGGCGGACGCTGAAGCTTTCTTT CASSVRRADAEAFF
- TRBJ1-5 TRBV6-1 - TGTGCCAGCAGGGTCGACGGGGAGAATCAGCCCCAGCATTTT CASRVDGENQPQHF
- TRBJ1-5 TRBV19 - TGTGCCAGTAGACCCCAGACAGGCAATCAGCCCCAGCATTTT CASRPQTGNQPQHF
TRBD1 TRBJ2-5 TRBV27 - TGTGCCACTCAAACCGGGACAGGGATTTCGGAGACCCAGTACTTC CATQTGTGISETQYF
- TRBJ1-6 TRBV28 few TGTGCCAGCAACCTACGTGGGAATTCACCCCTCCACTTT CASNLRGNSPLHF
- TRBJ2-7 TRBV27 - TGTGCCAGCAGTTTATTCGGACAGAACTACGAGCAGTACTTC CASSLFGQNYEQYF
TRBD1 TRBJ1-1 TRBV6-1 few TGTGCCAGCAGGGGGACAGGCACAAACACTGAAGCTTTCTTT CASRGTGTNTEAFF
- TRBJ1-1 TRBV25-1 few TGTGCCAGCGTAGAGGGGGTAGGTGAAGCTTTCTTT CASVEGVGEAFF
TRBD1 TRBJ2-7 TRBV24-1 few TGTGCCACCAGTGAACCGGGACAGGGTTCTGACGAGCAGTACTTC CATSEPGQGSDEQYF
- TRBJ2-1 TRBV27 - TGTGCCAGCAGACCTGGGGCTAGCACCTACAATGAGCAGTTCTTC CASRPGASTYNEQFF
TRBD1 TRBJ1-5 TRBV6-2/TRBV6-3 few TGTGCCAGCAGTGTCAGGGGGAGCAATCAGCCCCAGCATTTT CASSVRGSNQPQHF
TRBD1 TRBJ1-5 TRBV20-1 few TGCAGTGCTAGCCAAGGGGGCGAGGGCAATCAGCCCCAGCATTTT CSASQGGEGNQPQHF
TRBD1 TRBJ2-1 TRBV7-2 - TGTGCCAGCAGCTCTCTAACGGGGACAGGGGGCAATGAGCAGTTCTTC CASSSLTGTGGNEQFF